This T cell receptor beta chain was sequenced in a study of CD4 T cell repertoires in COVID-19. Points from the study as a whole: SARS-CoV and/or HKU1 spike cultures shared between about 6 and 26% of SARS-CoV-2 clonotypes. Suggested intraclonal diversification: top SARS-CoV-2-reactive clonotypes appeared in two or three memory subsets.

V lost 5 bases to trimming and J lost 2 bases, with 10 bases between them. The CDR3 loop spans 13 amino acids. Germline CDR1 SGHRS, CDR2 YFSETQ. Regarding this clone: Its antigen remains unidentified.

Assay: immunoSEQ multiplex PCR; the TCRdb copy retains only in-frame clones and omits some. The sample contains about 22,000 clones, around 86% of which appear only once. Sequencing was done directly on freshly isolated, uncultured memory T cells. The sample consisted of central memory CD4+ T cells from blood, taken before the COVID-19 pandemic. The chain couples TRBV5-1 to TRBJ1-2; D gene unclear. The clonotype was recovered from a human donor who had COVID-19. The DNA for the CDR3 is TGCGCCAGCAGGGAGCTACAAAACTATGGCTACACCTTC. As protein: CASRELQNYGYTF.